Following are 21 T cell receptor beta chains from one sample sequenced in a study of long-term antiretroviral therapy in people with HIV. The run of the v3.0 immunoSEQ assay was at survey level. Using immunoSEQ multiplex PCR, the repertoire was profiled, and TCRdb retains in-frame clones only, with some absent. The repertoire holds 30,000 or so clones, about 77% seen once, with about 9.3% in the top ten. The material sequenced was unsorted PBMCs, taken 1.5 years before starting antiretroviral therapy. The receptors were gathered from a man younger than 35 with HIV.

CDR3 sequence reads: CASSLSPGTSGGEYQETQYF. CDR3 bases: TGTGCCAGCAGTTTATCGCCTGGGACTAGCGGGGGGGAGTACCAAGAGACCCAGTACTTC. The chain links TRBV28 to TRBJ2-5, with TRBD2 matching over 16 bases. Germline values: CDR1 MDHEN, CDR2 SYDVKM. CDR3 length: 20 amino acids. V gave up 1 base and J gave up 0 bases; unmatched junction bases: 8.

The genes are TRBV7-6 and TRBJ1-5, with D hard to call. Trimming removed 1 base at V and 3 bases at J, with 7 bases between. Germline CDR1 and CDR2: SGHVS and FNYEAQ. The CDR3 extends over 14 amino acids. The CDR3 region has the DNA TGTGCCAGCAGCTTAGGGACTTTCAATCAGCCCCAGCATTTT. Its protein is CASSLGTFNQPQHF.

The CDR3 nucleotides are TGTGCCAGCAGCCCCCACCGGGACAGGGTCTCTGAAGCTTTCTTT. Translating it yields CASSPHRDRVSEAFF. The gene calls are TRBV11-2 and TRBJ1-1; 9 bases line up with TRBD1. J lost 6 bases, V lost 5 bases, and 10 bases had no gene match. The germline V gene has CDR1 SGHAT and CDR2 FQNNGV. This CDR3 spans 15 amino acids.

The chain has TRBV4-1 and TRBJ2-5, with D unclear. The germline V gene encodes CDR1 MGHRA and CDR2 YSYEKL. The CDR3 is 14 residues long. Trimming left V 1 base short and J 1 base short, with 7 bases between. As DNA, the CDR3 is TGCGCCAGCAGCCAAGTCACCTTCCAAGAGACCCAGTACTTC. It is translated as CASSQVTFQETQYF.

This chain connects TRBV13 to TRBJ2-5; D uncertain. The CDR3 has 14 residues. V was pared by 1 base and J by 5 bases, with 11 bases between. Germline V CDR1 and CDR2: PRHDT, FYEKMQ (reference sequence). CDR3 loop: CASSLVGAEETQYF. The CDR3 region has the DNA TGTGCCAGCAGCTTAGTAGGTGCGGAGGAGACCCAGTACTTC.

The chain uses TRBV9 and TRBJ2-5; TRBD1 agrees at 7 bases. Per germline, CDR1 SGDLS and CDR2 YYNGEE. The V and J ends lost 0 bases and 4 bases, in that order; junction bases with no gene match: 9. This CDR3 comprises 16 residues. In DNA form, the CDR3 reads TGTGCCAGCAGCGTAGGCCCCCGGACAGGCGCAGAGACCCAGTACTTC. It yields the protein CASSVGPRTGAETQYF.

J is TRBJ2-5 and V is TRBV15; TRBD2 matches at 8 bases. This CDR3 comprises 14 residues. The V and J ends lost 5 bases and 5 bases, in that order; junction bases with no gene match: 7. Looked up from germline, CDR1 is LNHNV and CDR2 is YYDKDF (reference sequence). The CDR3 region has the DNA TGTGCCACCAGCCCCCGGGGGGGCTGGGAGACCCAGTACTTC. The encoded protein is CATSPRGGWETQYF.

The table lists this clone with a count of one. The gene calls are TRBV30 and TRBJ1-1; D possibly corresponds to TRBD1 (6 bases). Germline V gene lookup returns CDR1 GTSNPN and CDR2 SVGIG (reference sequence). The germline V and J ends were trimmed by 4 bases and 5 bases, with 17 bases remaining between them. The CDR3 loop spans 14 amino acids. In DNA form, the CDR3 reads TGTGCCTGGACGGATGGGGGGCTGGGGACTGAAGCTTTCTTT. Translating gives CAWTDGGLGTEAFF.

V and J are TRBV5-1 and TRBJ2-7; possible D gene TRBD2, 6 bases. Deletions cut 5 bases from V and 0 bases from J, with 15 bases between. The CDR3 has 15 residues. Germline V gene lookup returns CDR1 SGHRS and CDR2 YFSETQ. CDR3 nucleotides: TGCGCCAGCAGTTTGAGGCCTAGCGACTCCTACGAGCAGTACTTC. Protein sequence: CASSLRPSDSYEQYF.

This rearrangement joins TRBV4-2 to TRBJ2-7, with a possible D match to TRBD2 (6 bases). V dropped 4 bases and J dropped 2 bases, with 18 bases sitting between them. The CDR3 is 16 amino acids. CDR1 LGHNA and CDR2 YNFKEQ come from the germline V gene. The CDR3 reads CASSPGTGTPPYEQYF. The CDR3 nucleotides are TGTGCCAGCAGCCCCGGGACCGGGACTCCTCCCTACGAGCAGTACTTC.

This clone appeared a few times. The rearrangement joins TRBV19 to TRBJ1-2; 8 positions match TRBD1. The length of the CDR3 is 15 residues. Per the germline V gene, CDR1 is LNHDA and CDR2 is SQIVND (reference sequence). The V segment lost 1 base and the J segment 3 bases; nucleotides outside the gene matches: 4. The CDR3 DNA is TGTGCCAGTAGTATAGGTACAGGGGGTGACTATGGCTACACCTTC. This sequence encodes CASSIGTGGDYGYTF.

V is TRBV7-6 and J is TRBJ2-1; D tentatively fits TRBD1 or TRBD2 (5 bases each). The CDR3 has 16 amino acids. V was pared by 2 bases and J by 0 bases, with 11 bases between. Germline loops: CDR1 SGHVS, CDR2 FNYEAQ. The CDR3 coding sequence is TGTGCCAGCAGCTTAAAGGCTGGGGGCTCCTACAATGAGCAGTTCTTC. This sequence encodes CASSLKAGGSYNEQFF.

The rearrangement uses TRBV18 and TRBJ1-4; TRBD1 matches at 8 bases. Germline V gene data show CDR1 as KGHSH and CDR2 as LQKENI. J lost 6 bases, V lost 5 bases, and 8 bases had no gene match. The CDR3 length is 15 residues. Here the CDR3 reads CASSDAGGAYEKLFF. CDR3 coding DNA: TGTGCCAGCTCAGATGCAGGGGGCGCGTATGAAAAACTGTTTTTT.

The gene calls are TRBV13 and TRBJ2-7; D gene ambiguous. Germline-derived CDR1 and CDR2 are PRHDT and FYEKMQ (reference sequence). Trimming stripped 7 bases from V and 3 bases from J, with 7 bases between. This CDR3 spans 11 amino acids. CDR3 region: CASKSRYEQYF. CDR3 in DNA: TGTGCCAGCAAGAGCCGCTACGAGCAGTACTTC.

On this clone itself: Within the sample, other DNA sequences also encode this same CDR3. The chain joins TRBV27 to TRBJ1-1, with a weak D call TRBD1 (6 bases). V was cut by 5 bases and J by 3 bases, with 13 bases left in between. CDR3 length: 14 residues. The germline V gene has CDR1 MNHEY and CDR2 SMNVEV (reference sequence). The CDR3 reads CASSPTGRDTEAFF. The CDR3, as DNA: TGTGCCAGCAGTCCAACAGGGAGAGACACTGAAGCTTTCTTT.

The rearrangement uses TRBV19 and TRBJ2-7, with D tentatively TRBD2 (5 bases). The germline CDR1 and CDR2 sequences are LNHDA and SQIVND (reference sequence). The length of the CDR3 is 15 residues. Between the trimmed V and J ends, which lost 1 base and 5 bases, there was a span of 15 bases. The CDR3, as DNA: TGTGCCAGTAGTATAGGGTTGGGAGTTCGGGACGAGCAGTACTTC. As protein: CASSIGLGVRDEQYF.

Points on this clone: Distinct nucleotide sequences in the sample also encode this CDR3. In DNA, the CDR3 is TGTGCCAGTAGTAGGCTAGCGGTGAACACCGGGGAGCTGTTTTTT. Translation gives CASSRLAVNTGELFF. This chain connects TRBV19 to TRBJ2-2, with 7 positions matching TRBD2. J gave up 1 base and V 4 bases, and 3 bases lay outside the gene matches. This CDR3 has 15 residues. Germline V gives CDR1 LNHDA, CDR2 SQIVND (reference sequence).

The V and J genes are TRBV14 and TRBJ2-7; TRBD1 agrees at 9 bases. Germline CDR1 is SGHDN and CDR2 is FVKESK. CDR3 length: 16 amino acids. V shed 4 bases, J shed 6 bases, and the junction held 13 bases outside the gene matches. CDR3 bases: TGTGCCAGCAGCCGGTGGTCGGGACAGGGAAGTTCCGAGCAGTACTTC. Amino acid sequence: CASSRWSGQGSSEQYF.

CDR3 amino acids: CASSLPRGATGSHEQFF. The CDR3 DNA follows: TGCGCCAGCAGCTTGCCTCGGGGGGCGACGGGATCCCATGAGCAGTTCTTC. The chain employs TRBV5-1 and TRBJ2-1; the D gene is possibly TRBD2 (7 bases). The ends were cut back, 1 base at V and 8 bases at J, with 22 bases in the middle. The germline CDR1 and CDR2 sequences are SGHRS and YFSETQ. This CDR3 is 17 amino acids long.

A single count supports this clone. V and J are TRBV30 and TRBJ2-7; 9 nucleotides align to TRBD2. The J segment lost 6 bases and the V segment lost 2 bases, leaving 8 bases of the junction unmatched. The CDR3 spans 14 residues. Germline V gene lookup returns CDR1 GTSNPN and CDR2 SVGIG (reference sequence). The CDR3 DNA reads as TGTGCCTGGAGTCTACGGCGGGGGGGACGCGAGCAGTACTTC. It yields the protein CAWSLRRGGREQYF.

The rearrangement joins TRBV25-1 to TRBJ1-2; no clear D gene. The CDR3 extends over 12 amino acids. Per germline, CDR1 MGHDK and CDR2 SYGVNS. Deletions cut 3 bases from V and 13 bases from J, with 15 bases between. The DNA for the CDR3 is TGTGCCAGCAGTGACGCCAACTACCCTCCCACCTTC. Encoded protein: CASSDANYPPTF.